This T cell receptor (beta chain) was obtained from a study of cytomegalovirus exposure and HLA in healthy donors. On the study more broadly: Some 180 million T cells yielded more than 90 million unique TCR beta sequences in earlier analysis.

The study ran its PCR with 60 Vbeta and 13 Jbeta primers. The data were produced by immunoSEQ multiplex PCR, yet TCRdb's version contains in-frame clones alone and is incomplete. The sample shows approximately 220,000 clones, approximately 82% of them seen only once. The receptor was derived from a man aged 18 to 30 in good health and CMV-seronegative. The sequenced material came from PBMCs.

CDR3 amino acids: CAWRGLAGGHEQYF. The CDR3, as DNA: TGTGCCTGGAGAGGCCTAGCGGGAGGCCACGAGCAGTACTTC. The chain uses TRBV30 and TRBJ2-7, with 11 bases identical to TRBD2. This CDR3 comprises 14 residues. V gave up 3 bases and J gave up 5 bases; unmatched junction bases: 6. Germline values: CDR1 GTSNPN, CDR2 SVGIG (reference sequence).